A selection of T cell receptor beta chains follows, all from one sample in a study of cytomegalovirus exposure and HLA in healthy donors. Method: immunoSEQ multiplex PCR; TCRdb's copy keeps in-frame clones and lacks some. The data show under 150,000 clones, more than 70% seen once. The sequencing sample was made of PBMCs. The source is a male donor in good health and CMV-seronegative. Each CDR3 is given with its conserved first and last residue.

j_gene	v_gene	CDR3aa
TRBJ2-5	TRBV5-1	CASSLTYRVKRETQYF
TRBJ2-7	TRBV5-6	CASSVGLAVYEQYF
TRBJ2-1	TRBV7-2	CASSLAPPGTSGGTRVHEQFF
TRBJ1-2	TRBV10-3	CAISESFPGQDNLDGYTF
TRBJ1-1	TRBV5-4	CASSLEHGGTEAFF
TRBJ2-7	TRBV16	CASSLGLAGSYEQYF
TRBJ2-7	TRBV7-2	CASSLVVTDGEQYF
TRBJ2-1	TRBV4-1	CASSPGLAGNEQFF
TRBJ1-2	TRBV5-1	CASSQAKPGDGYTF
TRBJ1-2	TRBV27	CASSGGVRGYTF
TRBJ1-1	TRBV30	CAWNPTGNTEAFF
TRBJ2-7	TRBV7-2	CASSPYFGTGNEQYF
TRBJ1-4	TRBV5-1	CASSQGTGPNEKLFF
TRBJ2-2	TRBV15	CATRRSPTGELFF
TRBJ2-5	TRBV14	CASSRRQGIGETQYF
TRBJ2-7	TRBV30	CAWRPTTYEQYF
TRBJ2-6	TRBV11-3	CASSLDGSGANVLTF
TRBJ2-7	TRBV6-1	CASSEGTGEYEQYF
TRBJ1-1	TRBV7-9	CSSSLRGFTAFF
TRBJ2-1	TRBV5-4	CASSIDSYNEQFF
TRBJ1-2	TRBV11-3	CASSYGQGEGGYTF
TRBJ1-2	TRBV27	CASTTFIVGGSYGYTF
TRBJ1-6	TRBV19	CASSPSGTVEAPLHF
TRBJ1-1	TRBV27	CASSFPDRQGTTEAFF
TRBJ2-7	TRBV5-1	CASSPGTSEAYEQYF
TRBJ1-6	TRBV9	CASTKTGDLFGSPLHF
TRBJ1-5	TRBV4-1	CASSQGQGDPQHF
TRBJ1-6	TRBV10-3	CAISESGSSYNSPLHF
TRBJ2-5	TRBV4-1	CASSQGLAGLGDQYF
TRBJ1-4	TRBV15	CATSGGQGRTNEKLFF
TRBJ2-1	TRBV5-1	CASREGQYYNEQFF
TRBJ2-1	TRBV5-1	CASSLTSGDWNEQFF
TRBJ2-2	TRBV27	CASSLSPYGGNTGELFF
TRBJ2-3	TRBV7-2	CASKPAGPDTQYF
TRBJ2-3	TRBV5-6	CASSRSTLTQYF
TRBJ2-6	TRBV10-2	CASSGRGQGANVLTF
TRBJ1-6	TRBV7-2	CASSLQGVKNSPLHF
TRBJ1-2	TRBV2	CASSGGGQGGGYTF
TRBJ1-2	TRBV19	CATQWGGGGYGYTF
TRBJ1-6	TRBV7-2	CASSLLQDRAYNSPLHF
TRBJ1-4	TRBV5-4	CASSSRDRGLANEKLFF
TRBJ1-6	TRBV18	CASSLDNGNSPLHF
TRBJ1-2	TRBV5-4	CASSPDSGGGYTF
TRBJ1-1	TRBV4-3	CASSQDQGERAEAFF
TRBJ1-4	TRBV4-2	CASSPSLEASEKLFF
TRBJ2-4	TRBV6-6	CASSPPGTGFIIQYF
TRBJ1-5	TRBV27	CASSRDSLEPQHF
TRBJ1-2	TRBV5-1	CASSLGTEVQYGYTF
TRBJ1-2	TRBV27	CASSGGTGDDYGYTF
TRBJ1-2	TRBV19	CASSLDRAPAGYGYTF
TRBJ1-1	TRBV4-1	CASSPRTGGTEAFF
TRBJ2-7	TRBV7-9	CASKLGQASSEQYF
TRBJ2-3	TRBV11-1	CASSLAGGARADTQYF
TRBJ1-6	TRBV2	CASAPLDRGAPLHF
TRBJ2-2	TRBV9	CASSEGGGRTGELFF
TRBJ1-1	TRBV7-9	CASSLSVNTEAFF
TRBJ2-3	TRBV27	CASSFGRGRTDTQYF
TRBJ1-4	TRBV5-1	CASSLGLSADSTNEKLFF
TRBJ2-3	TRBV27	CASSLAASTDTQYF
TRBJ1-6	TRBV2	CASTGRGDSYNSPLHF